This entry lists 7 T cell receptor beta chains sequenced from one sample in a study of T cell responses to AZD1222 COVID-19 vaccine. Sequencing was performed with immunoSEQ multiplex PCR; in TCRdb, only in-frame clones are kept and a portion is missing. Found here are 150,000 to 200,000 clones, approximately 90% of them singletons; the top ten hold approximately 1%. The source was peripheral blood, collected 28 days after the second AZD1222 dose. These receptors were collected from an adult who received the AZD1222 COVID-19 vaccine.

There are a few counts of this clone. This chain links TRBV6-1 with TRBJ1-4, with D unresolved. In germline, CDR1 is MNHNS, CDR2 SASEGT. V was clipped by 2 bases and J by 12 bases, with 16 bases between them. The CDR3 has 14 amino acids. This chain's CDR3 is CASSEWGGRTELFF. As DNA, the CDR3 is TGTGCCAGCAGTGAATGGGGAGGACGGACTGAACTGTTTTTT.

CDR3 sequence: CASRSEDYGYTF. The DNA of the CDR3 is TGTGCCAGCCGATCAGAGGATTATGGCTACACCTTC. The genes are TRBV5-6 and TRBJ1-2; D is ambiguous. Germline V lookup: CDR1 SGHDT, CDR2 YYEEEE. The CDR3 is 12 amino acids. V gave up 7 bases and J gave up 5 bases, with 12 bases separating them.

CDR3 region: CASQGSRNTEAFF. The DNA for the CDR3 is TGTGCCAGCCAGGGAAGCCGGAACACTGAAGCTTTCTTT. The rearrangement links TRBV19 to TRBJ1-1, with D perhaps matching TRBD1 (5 bases). CDR1 and CDR2 from the germline V gene are LNHDA and SQIVND (reference sequence). CDR3 length equals 13 residues. V was trimmed by 9 bases and J by 1 base, leaving 12 bases between them.

The rearrangement uses TRBV11-2 and TRBJ2-3; 10 bases are a match to TRBD2. This CDR3 is built from 16 residues. After removal of 3 bases from V and 1 base from J, the junction contained 4 bases not matched to a gene. Germline V lookup: CDR1 SGHAT, CDR2 FQNNGV. CDR3 coding DNA: TGTGCCAGCAGCTTGACTAGCGGGTGGGGCACAGATACGCAGTATTTT. Amino acids: CASSLTSGWGTDTQYF.

The rearrangement uses TRBV6-1 and TRBJ1-6; unclear D gene. The germline V gene has CDR1 MNHNS and CDR2 SASEGT. V dropped 2 bases and J dropped 7 bases, with 6 bases sitting between them. The CDR3 extends over 13 amino acids. CDR3 residues: CASSETGNSPLHF. In DNA, the CDR3 is TGTGCCAGCAGTGAAACGGGGAATTCACCCCTCCACTTT.

The chain is built from TRBV7-2 and TRBJ1-1; perhaps TRBD1 as D (5 bases). In germline, CDR1 is SGHTA, CDR2 FQGNSA. The CDR3 extends over 15 amino acids. V lost 1 base, J lost 4 bases, and 13 bases lay in between. CDR3 sequence: CASSLGGGLVTEAFF. The CDR3 region has the DNA TGTGCCAGCAGCTTAGGGGGGGGTTTGGTCACTGAAGCTTTCTTT.

V usage is TRBV3-1 (or the pseudogene TRBV3-2) and J usage is TRBJ2-2; the D gene is possibly TRBD2 (5 bases). The CDR3 length is 16 residues. Trimming shortened V by 6 bases and J by 7 bases, and 21 bases separated the two germline ends. Germline loops: CDR1 LGHDT, CDR2 YNNKEL (reference sequence). The chain's CDR3 is CASSSFTGMVNGELFF. In nucleotides, the CDR3 is TGTGCCAGCAGTTCCTTTACGGGGATGGTTAACGGGGAGCTGTTTTTT.